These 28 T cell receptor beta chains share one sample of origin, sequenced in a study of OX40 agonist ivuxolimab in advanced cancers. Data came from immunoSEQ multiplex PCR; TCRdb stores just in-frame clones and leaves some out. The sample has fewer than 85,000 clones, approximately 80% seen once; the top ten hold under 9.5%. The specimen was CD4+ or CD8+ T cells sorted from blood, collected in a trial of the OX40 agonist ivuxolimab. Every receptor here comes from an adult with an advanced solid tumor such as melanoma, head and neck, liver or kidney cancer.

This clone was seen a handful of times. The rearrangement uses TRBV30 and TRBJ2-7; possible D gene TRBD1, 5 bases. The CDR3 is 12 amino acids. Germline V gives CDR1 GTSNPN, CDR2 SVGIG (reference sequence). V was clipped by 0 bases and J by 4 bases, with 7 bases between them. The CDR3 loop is CAWSVSGYEQYV. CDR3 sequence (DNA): TGTGCCTGGAGTGTATCAGGGTACGAGCAGTACGTC.

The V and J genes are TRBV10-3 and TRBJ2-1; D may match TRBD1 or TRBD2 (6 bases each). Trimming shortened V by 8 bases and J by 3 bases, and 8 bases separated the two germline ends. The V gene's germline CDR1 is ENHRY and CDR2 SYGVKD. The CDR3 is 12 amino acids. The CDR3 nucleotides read TGTGCCATCGGAGGGGGCTACAATGAGCAGTTCTTC. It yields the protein CAIGGGYNEQFF.

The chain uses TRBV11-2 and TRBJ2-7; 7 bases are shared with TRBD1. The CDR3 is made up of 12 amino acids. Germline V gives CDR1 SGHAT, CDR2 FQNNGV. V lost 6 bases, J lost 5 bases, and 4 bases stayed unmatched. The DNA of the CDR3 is TGTGCCAGCAGACAGACAGGGAACGAGCAGTACTTC. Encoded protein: CASRQTGNEQYF.

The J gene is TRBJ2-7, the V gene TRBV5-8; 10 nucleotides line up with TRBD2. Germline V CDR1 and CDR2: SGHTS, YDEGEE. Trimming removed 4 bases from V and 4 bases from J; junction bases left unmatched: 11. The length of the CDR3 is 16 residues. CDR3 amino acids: CASSLRTSGEDYEQYF. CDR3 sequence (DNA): TGTGCCAGCAGCCTCAGGACTAGCGGAGAAGATTACGAGCAGTACTTC.

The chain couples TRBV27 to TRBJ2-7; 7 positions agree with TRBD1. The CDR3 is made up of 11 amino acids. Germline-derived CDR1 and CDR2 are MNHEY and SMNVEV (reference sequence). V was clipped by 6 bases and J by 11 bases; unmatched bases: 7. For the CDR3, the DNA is TGTGCCAGCAGCCCGTGGGGGACAGAGTACGTC. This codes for CASSPWGTEYV.

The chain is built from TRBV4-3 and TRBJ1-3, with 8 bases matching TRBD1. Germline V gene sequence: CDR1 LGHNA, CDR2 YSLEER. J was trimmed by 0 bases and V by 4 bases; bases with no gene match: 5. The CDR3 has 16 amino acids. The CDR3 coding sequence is TGCGCCAGCAGCCGCTCACAGGGGGTCTCTGGAAACACCATATATTTT. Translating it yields CASSRSQGVSGNTIYF.

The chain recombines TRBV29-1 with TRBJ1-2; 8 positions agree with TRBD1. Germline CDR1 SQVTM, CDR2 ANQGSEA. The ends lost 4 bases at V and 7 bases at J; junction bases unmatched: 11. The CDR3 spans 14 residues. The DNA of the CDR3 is TGCAGCGTTGGCATCCAGGGGGCGGGGAGTGGCTACACCTTC. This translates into CSVGIQGAGSGYTF.

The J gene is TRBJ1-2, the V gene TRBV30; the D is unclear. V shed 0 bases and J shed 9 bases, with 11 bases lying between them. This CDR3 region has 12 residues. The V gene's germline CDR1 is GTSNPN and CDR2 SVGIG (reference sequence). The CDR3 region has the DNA TGTGCCTGGAGTGTAGGCAGGCTTAGCTACACCTTC. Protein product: CAWSVGRLSYTF.

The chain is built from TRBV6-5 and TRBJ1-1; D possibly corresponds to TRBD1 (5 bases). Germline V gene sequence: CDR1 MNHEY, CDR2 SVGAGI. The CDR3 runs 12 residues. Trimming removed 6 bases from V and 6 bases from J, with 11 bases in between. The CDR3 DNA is TGTGCCAGCAGCGCGGGGCCGTCTGAAGCTTTCTTT. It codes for CASSAGPSEAFF.

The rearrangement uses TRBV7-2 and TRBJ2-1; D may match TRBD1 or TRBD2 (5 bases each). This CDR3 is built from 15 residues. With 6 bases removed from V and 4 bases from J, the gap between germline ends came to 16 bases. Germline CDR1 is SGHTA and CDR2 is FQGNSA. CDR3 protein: CASSRDGTLYNEQFF. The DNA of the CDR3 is TGTGCCAGCAGTCGGGACGGGACCCTTTACAATGAGCAGTTCTTC. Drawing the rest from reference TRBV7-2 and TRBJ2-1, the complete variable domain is GAGVSQSPSNKVTEKGKDVELRCDPISGHTALYWYRQSLGQGLEFLIYFQGNSAPDKSGLPSDRFSAERTGGSVSTLTIQRTQQEDSAVYLCASSRDGTLYNEQFFGPGTRLTVL.

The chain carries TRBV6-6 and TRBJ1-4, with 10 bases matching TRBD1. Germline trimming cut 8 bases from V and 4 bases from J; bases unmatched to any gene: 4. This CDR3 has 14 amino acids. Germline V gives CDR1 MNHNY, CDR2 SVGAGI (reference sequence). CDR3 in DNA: TGTGCCAGCTCCGGGACAGGGGTTAATGAAAAACTGTTTTTT. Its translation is CASSGTGVNEKLFF.

This chain's CDR3 is CASSQKTGSNTGELFF. CDR3 nucleotides: TGTGCCAGCAGCCAAAAGACAGGGTCGAACACCGGGGAGCTGTTTTTT. The chain joins TRBV4-2 to TRBJ2-2; TRBD1 matches at 7 bases. The trim removed 2 bases at V and 0 bases at J, leaving 3 bases unmatched. The CDR3 length is 16 residues. Per the germline V gene, CDR1 is LGHNA and CDR2 is YNFKEQ.

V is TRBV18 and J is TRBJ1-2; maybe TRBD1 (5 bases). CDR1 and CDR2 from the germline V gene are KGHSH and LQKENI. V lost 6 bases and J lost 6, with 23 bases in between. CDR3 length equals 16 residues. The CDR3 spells CASSPDRDAGIHGYTF. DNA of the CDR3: TGTGCCAGCTCCCCCGACCGGGACGCAGGGATTCATGGCTACACCTTC.

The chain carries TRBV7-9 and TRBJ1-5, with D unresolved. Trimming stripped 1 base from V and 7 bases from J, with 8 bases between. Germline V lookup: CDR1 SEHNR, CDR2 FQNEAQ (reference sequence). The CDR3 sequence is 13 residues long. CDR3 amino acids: CASSLGEVQPQHF. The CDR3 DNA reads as TGTGCCAGCAGCTTAGGTGAAGTCCAGCCCCAGCATTTT.

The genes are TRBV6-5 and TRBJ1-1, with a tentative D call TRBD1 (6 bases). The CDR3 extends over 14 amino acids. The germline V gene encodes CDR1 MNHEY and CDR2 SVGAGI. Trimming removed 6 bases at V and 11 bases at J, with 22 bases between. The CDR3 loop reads CASSRAGGHNTAFF. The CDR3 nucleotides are TGTGCCAGCAGCCGGGCGGGGGGACATAATACGGCTTTCTTT.

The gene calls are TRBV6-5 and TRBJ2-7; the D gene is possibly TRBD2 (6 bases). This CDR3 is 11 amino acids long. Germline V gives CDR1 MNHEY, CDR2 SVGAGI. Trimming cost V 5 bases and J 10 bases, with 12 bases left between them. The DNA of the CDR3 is TGTGCCAGCAGTGAGGGCGGGATTCAGTACGTC. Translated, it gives CASSEGGIQYV.

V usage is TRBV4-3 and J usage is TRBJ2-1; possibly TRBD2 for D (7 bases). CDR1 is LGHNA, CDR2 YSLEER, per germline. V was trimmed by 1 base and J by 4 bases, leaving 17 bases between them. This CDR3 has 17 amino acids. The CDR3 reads CASSQGGGRTIYNEQFF. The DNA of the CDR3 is TGCGCCAGCAGCCAAGGGGGGGGCCGAACGATTTACAATGAGCAGTTCTTC.

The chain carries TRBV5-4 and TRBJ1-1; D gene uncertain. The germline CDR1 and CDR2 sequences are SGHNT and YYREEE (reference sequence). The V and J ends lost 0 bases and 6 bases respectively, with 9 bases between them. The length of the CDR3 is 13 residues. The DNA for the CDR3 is TGTGCCAGCAGCTTGGTAGATTTGGCTGAAGCTTTCTTT. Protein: CASSLVDLAEAFF. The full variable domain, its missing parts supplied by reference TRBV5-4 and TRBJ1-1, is ETGVTQSPTHLIKTRGQQVTLRCSSQSGHNTVSWYQQALGQGPQFIFQYYREEENGRGNFPPRFSGLQFPNYSSELNVNALELDDSALYLCASSLVDLAEAFFGQGTRLTVV.

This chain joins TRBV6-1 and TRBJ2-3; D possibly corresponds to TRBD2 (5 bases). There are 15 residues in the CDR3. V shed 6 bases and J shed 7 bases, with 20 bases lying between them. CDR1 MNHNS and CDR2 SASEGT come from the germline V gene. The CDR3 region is CASSPTSVSPNTQYF. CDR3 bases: TGTGCCAGCAGCCCTACTAGTGTCAGTCCAAATACGCAGTATTTT.

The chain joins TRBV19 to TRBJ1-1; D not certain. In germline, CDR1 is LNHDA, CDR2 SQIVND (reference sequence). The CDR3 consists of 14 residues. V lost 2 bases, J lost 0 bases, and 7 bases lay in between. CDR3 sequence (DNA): TGTGCCAGTAGTATATACACGGTGAACACTGAAGCTTTCTTT. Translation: CASSIYTVNTEAFF.

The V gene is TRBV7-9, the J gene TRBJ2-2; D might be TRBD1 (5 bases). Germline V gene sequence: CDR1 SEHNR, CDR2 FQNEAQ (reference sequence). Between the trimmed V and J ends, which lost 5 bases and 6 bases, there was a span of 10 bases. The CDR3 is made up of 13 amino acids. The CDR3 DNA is TGTGCCAGCAGCCCAGGGATCGCCGGGGAGCTGTTTTTT. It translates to CASSPGIAGELFF.

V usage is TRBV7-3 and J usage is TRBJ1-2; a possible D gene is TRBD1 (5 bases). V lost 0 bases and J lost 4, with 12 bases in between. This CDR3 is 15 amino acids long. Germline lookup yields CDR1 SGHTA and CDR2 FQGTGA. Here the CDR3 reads CASSLTGGQAYGYTF. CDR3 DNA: TGTGCCAGCAGCTTAACGGGGGGTCAAGCCTATGGCTACACCTTC.

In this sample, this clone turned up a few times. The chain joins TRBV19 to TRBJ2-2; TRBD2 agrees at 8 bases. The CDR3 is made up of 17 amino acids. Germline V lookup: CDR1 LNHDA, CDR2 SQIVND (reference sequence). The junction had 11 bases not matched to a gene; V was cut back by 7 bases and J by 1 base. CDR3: CASIKTSAPLNTGELFF. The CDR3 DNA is TGTGCCAGTATTAAGACTAGCGCACCGTTGAACACCGGGGAGCTGTTTTTT.

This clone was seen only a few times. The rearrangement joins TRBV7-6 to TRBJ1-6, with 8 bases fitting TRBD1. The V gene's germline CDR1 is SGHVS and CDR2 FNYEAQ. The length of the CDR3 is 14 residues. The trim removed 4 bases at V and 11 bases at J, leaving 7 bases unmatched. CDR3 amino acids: CASSSGGAWPPLHF. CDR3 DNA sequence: TGTGCCAGCAGCTCAGGGGGCGCGTGGCCACCCCTCCACTTT.

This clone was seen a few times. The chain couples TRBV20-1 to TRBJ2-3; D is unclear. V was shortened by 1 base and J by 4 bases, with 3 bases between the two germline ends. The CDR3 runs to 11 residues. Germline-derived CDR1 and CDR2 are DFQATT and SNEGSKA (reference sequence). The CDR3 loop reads CSARVADTQYF. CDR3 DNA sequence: TGCAGTGCTAGAGTTGCAGATACGCAGTATTTT.

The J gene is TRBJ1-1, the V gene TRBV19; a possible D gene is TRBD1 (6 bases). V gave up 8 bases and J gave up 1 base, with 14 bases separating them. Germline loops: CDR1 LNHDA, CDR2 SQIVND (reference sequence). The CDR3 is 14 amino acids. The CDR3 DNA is TGTGCCAGTTCAAAGGGGACAACGAACACTGAAGCTTTCTTT. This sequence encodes CASSKGTTNTEAFF. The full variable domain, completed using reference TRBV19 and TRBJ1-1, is DGGITQSPKYLFRKEGQNVTLSCEQNLNHDAMYWYRQDPGQGLRLIYYSQIVNDFQKGDIAEGYSVSREKKESFPLTVTSAQKNPTAFYLCASSKGTTNTEAFFGQGTRLTVV.

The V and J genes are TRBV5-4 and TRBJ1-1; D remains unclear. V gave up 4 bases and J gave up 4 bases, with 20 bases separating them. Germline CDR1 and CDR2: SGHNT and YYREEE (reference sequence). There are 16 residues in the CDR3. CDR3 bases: TGTGCCAGCAGCCGGTCAAGTTTAGCTCTTGGCACTGAAGCTTTCTTT. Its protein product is CASSRSSLALGTEAFF.

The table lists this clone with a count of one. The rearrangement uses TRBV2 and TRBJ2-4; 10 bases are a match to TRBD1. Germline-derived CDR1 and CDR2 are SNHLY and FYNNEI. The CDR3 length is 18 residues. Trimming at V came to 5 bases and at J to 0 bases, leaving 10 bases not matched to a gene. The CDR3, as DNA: TGTGCCAGCAGTCGAGGACAGGGGGGGCCCCTAGCCAAAAACATTCAGTACTTC. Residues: CASSRGQGGPLAKNIQYF. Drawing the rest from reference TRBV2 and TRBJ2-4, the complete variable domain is EPEVTQTPSHQVTQMGQEVILRCVPISNHLYFYWYRQILGQKVEFLVSFYNNEISEKSEIFDDQFSVERPDGSNFTLKIRSTKLEDSAMYFCASSRGQGGPLAKNIQYFGAGTRLSVL.